This record concerns one TCR beta chain sequence. Its antigen is unknown. This entry comes from a study of CD8 T cells in ankylosing spondylitis. Notes on the study in general: A TCR beta motif of fewer than ten highly homologous variants seemed to mark ankylosing spondylitis blood.

TCRdb re-analysed the 5' RACE reads in MiXCR, keeping a single row per CDR3 protein. The sample lists around 540,000 distinct CDR3 sequences, approximately 12% occurring once. The CDR3 extends over 14 amino acids. The V end was cut by 6 bases, the J end by 10 bases, with 19 bases between. The V gene is TRBV12-3 or TRBV12-4, the J gene TRBJ2-1; D is unclear. Sequenced material: blood, either unsorted or a sorted T cell fraction (not recorded which). The TCR comes from a male donor with ankylosing spondylitis. In DNA, the CDR3 is TGTGCCAGCAGCCTCGGACGGGCCTCCAGGGAGCAGTTCTTC. This translates into CASSLGRASREQFF.